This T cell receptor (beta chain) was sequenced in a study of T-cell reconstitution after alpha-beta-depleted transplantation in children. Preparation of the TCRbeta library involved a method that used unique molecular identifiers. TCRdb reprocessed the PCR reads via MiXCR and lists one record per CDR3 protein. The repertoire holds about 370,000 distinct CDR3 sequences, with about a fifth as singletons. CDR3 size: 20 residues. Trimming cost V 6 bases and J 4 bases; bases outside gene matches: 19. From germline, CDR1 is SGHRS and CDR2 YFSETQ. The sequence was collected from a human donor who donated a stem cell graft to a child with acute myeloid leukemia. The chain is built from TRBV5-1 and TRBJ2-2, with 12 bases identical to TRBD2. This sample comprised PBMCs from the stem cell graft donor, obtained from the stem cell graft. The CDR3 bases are TGCGCCAGCACCAGTCCTGGGCTAGCGGGAGGGCCAGGGACCACCGGGGAGCTGTTTTTT. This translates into CASTSPGLAGGPGTTGELFF.